This entry is about one TCR beta chain. Its antigen is unidentified. Germline V gene data show CDR1 as SNHLY and CDR2 as FYNNEI. The CDR3 consists of 12 residues. Trimming cost V 7 bases and J 4 bases; bases outside gene matches: 3. The data were obtained in a study of radiation and T cells in renal cell carcinoma. TCRdb keeps only in-frame clones here, not all; method: immunoSEQ multiplex PCR. This table holds 24,000 or so clones, 58% found once. Specified treatment: treatment-naive control, cytoreductive nephrectomy. Overall study results and limits: Dominant CDR3 motifs occupied more repertoire in irradiated than control tumors. Sampling covered only 0.9 to 1 g of each tumor. Compared with controls, irradiated tumors showed greater TCR clonality.

The rearrangement joins TRBV2 to TRBJ2-7; 8 nucleotides agree with TRBD1. The sample here was tumor tissue, taken from a patient whose treatment was nephrectomy without radiotherapy. The TCR originated in a middle-aged man with renal cell carcinoma. The DNA for the CDR3 is TGTGCCAGCATACGACAGGGGTACGAGCAGTACTTC. Amino acid sequence: CASIRQGYEQYF.